This TCR beta chain was documented in a study of PD-1 blockade in classical Hodgkin lymphoma. Germline assignment: CDR1 SGHNT and CDR2 YYREEE (reference sequence). Trimming shortened V by 3 bases and J by 2 bases, and 11 bases separated the two germline ends. This CDR3 contains 14 residues. Sequencing used immunoSEQ multiplex PCR; TCRdb keeps in-frame clones, though not all of them. This table has under 95,000 clones, about 92% appearing once. Every patient was affected by relapse after autologous stem cell transplantation, while exposure to brentuximab vedotin was not uniform. The chain links TRBV5-4 to TRBJ2-5, with D maybe TRBD2 (5 bases). Here the sequenced sample was peripheral blood mononuclear cells (PBMCs), taken at baseline. This TCR derives from a human donor with classical Hodgkin lymphoma. In nucleotides, the CDR3 is TGTGCCAGCAGCTACCGGGAACCACAAGAGACCCAGTACTTC. This encodes CASSYREPQETQYF.